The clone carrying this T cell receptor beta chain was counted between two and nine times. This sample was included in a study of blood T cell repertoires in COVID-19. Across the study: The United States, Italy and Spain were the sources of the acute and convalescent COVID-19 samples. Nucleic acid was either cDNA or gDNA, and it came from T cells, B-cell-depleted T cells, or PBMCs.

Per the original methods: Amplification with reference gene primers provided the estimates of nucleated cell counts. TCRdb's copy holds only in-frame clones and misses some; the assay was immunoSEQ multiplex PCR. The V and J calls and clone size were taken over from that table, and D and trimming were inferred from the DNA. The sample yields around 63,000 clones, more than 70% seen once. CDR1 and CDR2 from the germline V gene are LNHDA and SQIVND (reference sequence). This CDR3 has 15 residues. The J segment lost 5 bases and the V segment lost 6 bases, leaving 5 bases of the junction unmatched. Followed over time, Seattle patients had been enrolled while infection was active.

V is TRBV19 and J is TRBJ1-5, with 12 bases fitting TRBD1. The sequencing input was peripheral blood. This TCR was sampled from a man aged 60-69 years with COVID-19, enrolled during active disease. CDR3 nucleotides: TGTGCCAGTAGCTTGGGACAGGGGGCCGATCAGCCCCAGCATTTT. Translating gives CASSLGQGADQPQHF.